The 21 T cell receptor beta chains reported below all come from one sample, sequenced in a study of liver allograft versus peripheral blood T cells. Study information: Intrahepatic T cell receptor repertoires from transplanted livers were compared against repertoires in recipients' peripheral blood.

TCRdb passed the reads through MiXCR, listing each CDR3 protein once. The sample consists of about 9,100 distinct CDR3 sequences, just over 20% of them appearing once. Source of these receptors: a human patient who had a liver transplant. The T cells may come from the graft donor.

This clonotype showed up just a few times. The chain joins TRBV7-2 to TRBJ1-5; D call uncertain. Germline lookup yields CDR1 SGHTA and CDR2 FQGNSA. The CDR3 spans 16 residues. V lost 1 base, J lost 0 bases, and 10 bases lay in between. The chain's CDR3 is CASSLVGVYSNQPQHF. CDR3 bases: TGTGCCAGCAGCTTAGTTGGGGTTTATAGCAATCAGCCCCAGCATTTT.

This clonotype was seen repeatedly, ten times or more. The chain links TRBV7-2 to TRBJ1-6; D possibly corresponds to TRBD1 (5 bases). The V end was cut by 5 bases, the J end by 8 bases, with 13 bases between. This CDR3 contains 14 residues. Germline V lookup: CDR1 SGHTA, CDR2 FQGNSA. The CDR3 here is CASSPDRGYSPLHF. The CDR3 DNA reads as TGTGCCAGCAGCCCAGACAGAGGGTATTCACCCCTCCACTTT.

This clonotype is termed medium-sized. V and J are TRBV7-2 and TRBJ2-3; D not certain. Germline CDR1 reads SGHTA; CDR2 reads FQGNSA. CDR3 length: 12 amino acids. V was clipped by 2 bases and J by 4 bases, with 4 bases between them. The DNA for the CDR3 is TGTGCCAGCAGCTTACTAGCAGATACGCAGTATTTT. Its translation: CASSLLADTQYF.

This clonotype is judged medium-sized. V gene TRBV6-1 combines with J gene TRBJ2-5; D is possibly TRBD2 (5 bases). CDR1 and CDR2 from the germline V gene are MNHNS and SASEGT. V was clipped by 4 bases and J by 1 base, with 10 bases between them. There are 14 residues in the CDR3. The CDR3 sequence is CASSARGIQETQYF. The CDR3 DNA follows: TGTGCCAGCAGTGCTCGAGGGATCCAAGAGACCCAGTACTTC.

This chain uses TRBV12-3 or TRBV12-4 with TRBJ2-2, with 11 bases aligning to TRBD1. The V segment lost 6 bases and the J segment 4 bases; nucleotides outside the gene matches: 10. This CDR3 has 17 residues. The CDR3 spells CASSSSTGTGGTGELFF. The CDR3 bases are TGTGCCAGCAGCTCATCCACCGGGACAGGGGGCACCGGGGAGCTGTTTTTT.

The CDR3, as DNA: TGTGCCAGCAGCTTCCCGGGACTCCAAGGAAAAGGCTACACCTTC. It specifies CASSFPGLQGKGYTF. The chain combines TRBV5-6 with TRBJ1-2; D perhaps matches TRBD1 (5 bases). V was pared by 2 bases and J by 8 bases, with 19 bases between. CDR1 and CDR2 (germline): SGHDT, YYEEEE. The CDR3 sequence is 15 residues long.

Points on this clonotype: A read error is the likely source, as a far larger clone sits one nucleotide away. The chain uses TRBV6-5 and TRBJ2-6; 7 nucleotides line up with TRBD1. The CDR3 has 16 amino acids. Germline CDR1 is MNHEY and CDR2 is SVGAGI. J gave up 2 bases and V 10 bases, and 11 bases lay outside the gene matches. As DNA, the CDR3 is TGTGCCAACACCAACAGGGGCAGCGCTGGGGCCAACGTCCTGACTTTC. Its translation is CANTNRGSAGANVLTF.

This clonotype was seen repeatedly, ten times or more. This chain uses TRBV6-5 with TRBJ2-6; D uncertain. CDR1 is MNHEY, CDR2 SVGAGI, per germline. The CDR3 has 15 amino acids. The V end lost 5 bases, the J end lost 0 bases, and 8 bases lay between the germline ends. In nucleotides, the CDR3 is TGTGCCAGCAGTACAAGAAACTCTGGGGCCAACGTCCTGACTTTC. Protein: CASSTRNSGANVLTF.

This clonotype is labeled as medium-sized. The gene calls are TRBV7-2 and TRBJ1-1; 10 bases align to TRBD1. J was trimmed by 7 bases and V by 4 bases; bases with no gene match: 6. The CDR3 spans 14 residues. CDR1 and CDR2 (germline): SGHTA, FQGNSA. The CDR3 loop is CASSSGTGDFEAFF. CDR3 sequence (DNA): TGTGCCAGCAGCTCGGGGACAGGGGACTTTGAAGCTTTCTTT.

This clonotype is medium-sized. In DNA form, the CDR3 reads TGTGCCAGCTCACCCGGGACAGGGGTCGCCTCTGGAAACACCATATATTTT. Translated: CASSPGTGVASGNTIYF. The chain joins TRBV6-5 to TRBJ1-3, with 10 bases matching TRBD1. J gave up 0 bases and V 8 bases, and 10 bases lay outside the gene matches. CDR3 length: 17 amino acids. Germline lookup yields CDR1 MNHEY and CDR2 SVGAGI.

Many counts were recorded for this clonotype. The chain carries TRBV30 and TRBJ2-1; TRBD1 matches 9 bases. CDR1 is GTSNPN, CDR2 SVGIG, per germline (reference sequence). The ends lost 1 base at V and 10 bases at J; junction bases unmatched: 17. The CDR3 sequence is 17 residues long. In DNA, the CDR3 is TGTGCCTGGAGTGAAACGTTCCGGGACAGGGTAATTTTCGAGCAGTTCTTC. Translating gives CAWSETFRDRVIFEQFF. Full variable domain (rest looked up from reference TRBV30 and TRBJ2-1): SQTIHQWPATLVQPVGSPLSLECTVEGTSNPNLYWYRQAAGRGLQLLFYSVGIGQISSEVPQNLSASRPQDRQFILSSKKLLLSDSGFYLCAWSETFRDRVIFEQFFGPGTRLTVL.

This CDR3 is CASSLIQGTQETQYF. The CDR3 region has the DNA TGTGCCAGCAGCTTAATACAGGGAACACAAGAGACCCAGTACTTC. The chain employs TRBV7-9 and TRBJ2-5; D possibly corresponds to TRBD1 (6 bases). CDR1 and CDR2 (germline): SEHNR, FQNEAQ (reference sequence). Between the trimmed V and J ends, which lost 2 bases and 2 bases, there was a span of 12 bases. The CDR3 has 15 amino acids. Complete variable domain (other parts from reference TRBV7-9 and TRBJ2-5): DTGVSQNPRHKITKRGQNVTFRCDPISEHNRLYWYRQTLGQGPEFLTYFQNEAQLEKSRLLSDRFSAERPKGSFSTLEIQRTEQGDSAMYLCASSLIQGTQETQYFGPGTRLLVL.

This clonotype is medium-sized by share. V gene TRBV19 combines with J gene TRBJ1-2; 7 bases match TRBD1. Germline CDR1 is LNHDA and CDR2 is SQIVND (reference sequence). This CDR3 contains 18 residues. The ends lost 5 bases at V and 0 bases at J; junction bases unmatched: 15. Here the CDR3 DNA reads TGTGCCAGTAGTGGGATCCCATCAGGGGGTAGGACTAACTATGGCTACACCTTC. Amino acid sequence: CASSGIPSGGRTNYGYTF.

This sequence joins TRBV11-3 and TRBJ2-1; 12 bases line up with TRBD2. V lost 2 bases to trimming and J lost 9 bases; unmatched junction nucleotides: 2. This CDR3 spans 14 amino acids. Per germline, CDR1 SGHNT and CDR2 YENEEA. The CDR3 spells CASSLLLAGGEQFF. The CDR3 DNA follows: TGTGCCAGCAGCTTATTACTAGCGGGAGGTGAGCAGTTCTTC.

This clonotype was observed a handful of times. This rearrangement joins TRBV12-3 or TRBV12-4 to TRBJ1-6; D is ambiguous. The CDR3 spans 12 residues. Trimming took off 3 bases at V and 10 bases at J, with 7 bases between the two ends. CDR3 protein: CASSLGESPLHF. CDR3 nucleotide sequence: TGTGCCAGCAGTTTGGGTGAATCACCCCTCCACTTT.

Regarding this clonotype: This sequence may be a read error, since a much larger clone differs from it by one base. This chain connects TRBV6-6 to TRBJ2-3, with D perhaps TRBD1 (5 bases). The CDR3 runs to 14 residues. Per the germline V gene, CDR1 is MNHNY and CDR2 is SVGAGI (reference sequence). The DNA for the CDR3 is TGTGGCAGCAGTAAGACAGTTCAGACAGATACGCAGTATTTT. This translates into CGSSKTVQTDTQYF.

On this clonotype: This clone may be a read error of a much larger clone one base away. The rearrangement uses TRBV6-2 or TRBV6-3 and TRBJ2-1; 8 nucleotides match TRBD1. The CDR3 sequence is 16 residues long. CDR1 MNHEY and CDR2 SVGEGT come from the germline V gene. Trimming removed 6 bases from V and 4 bases from J; junction bases left unmatched: 11. The CDR3 loop reads CASRQSGDRPYNEQFF. Here the CDR3 DNA reads TGTGCCAGCAGGCAATCCGGGGACAGGCCATACAATGAGCAGTTCTTC.

This clonotype was counted ten times or more. J is TRBJ2-5 and V is TRBV13; weak D call: TRBD2 (5 bases). V lost 5 bases, J lost 4 bases, and 8 bases lay in between. Germline V gene sequence: CDR1 PRHDT, CDR2 FYEKMQ (reference sequence). This CDR3 region has 12 residues. The CDR3 nucleotides are TGTGCCAGCAGCCCCCGGGGAGAGACCCAGTACTTC. Protein: CASSPRGETQYF.

Sample share makes this clonotype medium-sized (0.01 to 0.1%). The chain recombines TRBV18 with TRBJ2-7; 10 positions agree with TRBD1. V lost 4 bases and J lost 5; bases outside the gene matches: 11. CDR1 is KGHSH and CDR2 is LQKENI in the germline V gene. This CDR3 comprises 16 residues. CDR3 in DNA: TGTGCCAGCTCACAACAAACCGGGACAGGGGATGACGAGCAGTACTTC. Translation: CASSQQTGTGDDEQYF. Variable domain in full (rest from reference TRBV18 and TRBJ2-7): NAGVMQNPRHLVRRRGQEARLRCSPMKGHSHVYWYRQLPEEGLKFMVYLQKENIIDESGMPKERFSAEFPKEGPSILRIQQVVRGDSAAYFCASSQQTGTGDDEQYFGPGTRLTVT.

A remark on this clonotype: It may be a read error: a sequence one base away is much more abundant. The CDR3 sequence: CASSHYQETQYF. The CDR3 nucleotides are TGTGCCAGCAGCCATTACCAAGAGACCCAGTACTTC. This sequence joins TRBV3-1 and TRBJ2-5; D is unclear. With 3 bases removed from V and 0 bases from J, the gap between germline ends came to 2 bases. The CDR3 is 12 amino acids. In germline, CDR1 is LGHDT, CDR2 YNNKEL (reference sequence).

This clonotype came up many times. This chain uses TRBV29-1 with TRBJ1-3; no clear D gene. The CDR3 length is 12 residues. Trimming left V 7 bases short and J 0 bases short, with 7 bases between. Germline V gives CDR1 SQVTM, CDR2 ANQGSEA. The CDR3 coding sequence is TGCAGCGGCGCCTCCTCTGGAAACACCATATATTTT. Its protein product is CSGASSGNTIYF.